This T cell receptor (beta chain) is drawn from a study of blood T cells in healthy people across ages. Note on this clonotype: This may arise from a read error, as a much more abundant clone is one base away.

This CDR3 is 18 amino acids long. The germline CDR1 and CDR2 sequences are SGHTA and FQGNSA. V shed 5 bases and J 6 bases; nucleotides not matched to a gene: 16. It was about 9.4 milliliters of peripheral blood that were drawn from each donor. The authors ran a second PCR of about 6 to 11 cycles using a sample-barcoded 5' primer and a J-beta primer mix. TCRdb used MiXCR to reprocess the 5' RACE reads, holding one entry per CDR3 protein. The table shows approximately 850,000 distinct CDR3 sequences, with about 42% occurring only once. The sample was blood. The chain links TRBV7-2 to TRBJ2-1, with TRBD1 identical over 10 bases. The source of this sequence is a man aged 55 to 70 in good health. The CDR3 loop is CASSRKPPGQGPLNEQFF. The CDR3 nucleotides read TGTGCCAGCAGCCGCAAACCTCCGGGACAGGGGCCTCTCAATGAGCAGTTCTTC.